This TCR beta chain was profiled in a study of T cell repertoires in aging, cancer and after chemotherapy. Overall study: The full dataset contained several million TCR reads. General observations from the study: Hematological cancer patients had lymphoid organ infiltration that may impair thymic emigration or T cell expansion. Across the chemotherapy interval, each cancer cohort showed higher median generation probability, suggesting thymic rebound. Immunological memory after chemotherapy cannot be judged from the repertoire data.

This CDR3 contains 12 residues. V was clipped by 7 bases and J by 14 bases, with 15 bases between them. Rearranged V-D-J TRB sequences were amplified with a mixed TRB-A/B primer pool. In TCRdb, the multiplex PCR reads were re-called with MiXCR into one record per CDR3 protein. Found here are approximately 1,300 distinct CDR3 sequences, about 66% of them singletons; the top ten hold roughly 60%. Peripheral blood genomic DNA, not sorted cells or RNA, was the template. On this clonotype: Its antigen is currently unknown.

The sequenced sample was blood. This chain joins TRBV12-3 or TRBV12-4 and TRBJ1-6; D gene uncertain. The receptor comes from a human donor with a blood cancer. The CDR3 region has the DNA TGTGCCAGCAACGTCGAGGGAGCGACCCTCCACTTT. Its protein is CASNVEGATLHF.